The 28 T cell receptor beta chains presented below share a single source sample, sequenced in a study of T cells in Graves' hyperthyroidism and ophthalmopathy. TCR beta CDR3 regions were amplified from RNA. HTBI primers were employed in a first-round RT-PCR of the TCR CDR3. MiXCR, applied by TCRdb to the multiplex PCR reads, yields one record per CDR3 protein. Counted here are fewer than 850,000 distinct CDR3 sequences, roughly 17% occurring once; the ten biggest clones make up about 16%. Specimen: blood. All receptors come from a man aged 50-60 years with Graves' hyperthyroidism.

This clonotype was recorded a few times. The genes are TRBV28 and TRBJ2-1; 7 bases align to TRBD2. CDR3 length: 16 residues. Germline V gene data show CDR1 as MDHEN and CDR2 as SYDVKM. V shed 2 bases and J 12 bases; nucleotides not matched to a gene: 16. The CDR3 is CASSLIAGLAANRQFF. The CDR3 DNA follows: TGTGCCAGCAGTTTAATAGCGGGTCTAGCGGCCAACCGGCAGTTCTTC.

This rearrangement joins TRBV10-3 to TRBJ2-1; 9 bases are shared with TRBD2. Unmatched junction bases numbered 13, after V lost 6 bases and J lost 4 bases. There are 17 residues in the CDR3. The germline V gene encodes CDR1 ENHRY and CDR2 SYGVKD. CDR3 sequence: CAISLLGGRAGYNEQFF. DNA for the CDR3: TGTGCCATCAGCCTCCTTGGCGGGAGGGCCGGTTACAATGAGCAGTTCTTC.

V and J are TRBV28 and TRBJ2-4; D possibly matches TRBD1 or TRBD2 (5 bases each). Deletions cut 8 bases from V and 0 bases from J, with 14 bases between. CDR1 MDHEN and CDR2 SYDVKM come from the germline V gene. The length of the CDR3 is 15 residues. CDR3: CASQLGTLAKNIQYF. For the CDR3, the DNA is TGTGCCAGCCAACTCGGGACGTTAGCCAAAAACATTCAGTACTTC.

In its sample, this clonotype was seen a few times. The chain joins TRBV30 to TRBJ2-1, with TRBD1 matching 9 bases. The CDR3 consists of 13 residues. J was trimmed by 5 bases and V by 4 bases; bases with no gene match: 3. The germline V gene encodes CDR1 GTSNPN and CDR2 SVGIG (reference sequence). The CDR3, as DNA: TGTGCCTGGAACAGGGGGCAAAACAATGAGCAGTTCTTC. Translation: CAWNRGQNNEQFF.

This clonotype was seen only a few times. The V call is TRBV19, the J call TRBJ2-2, with D uncertain. The CDR3 is 13 amino acids. V was pared by 5 bases and J by 7 bases, with 11 bases between. Germline V lookup: CDR1 LNHDA, CDR2 SQIVND (reference sequence). CDR3 bases: TGTGCCAGTAGTCTGTTTTTGGGCGGGGAGCTGTTTTTT. It encodes CASSLFLGGELFF.

Many counts were recorded for this clonotype. The chain joins TRBV7-2 to TRBJ2-3; 8 positions match TRBD2. This CDR3 has 14 residues. After removal of 1 base from V and 8 bases from J, the junction contained 5 bases not matched to a gene. The germline gives CDR1 SGHTA, CDR2 FQGNSA. The CDR3 here is CASSLGLAGITQYF. The CDR3 coding sequence is TGTGCCAGCAGCTTAGGGCTAGCGGGCATTACGCAGTATTTT.

This clonotype was counted many times. V gene TRBV19 combines with J gene TRBJ1-1; D ambiguous. Per the germline V gene, CDR1 is LNHDA and CDR2 is SQIVND (reference sequence). This CDR3 has 13 amino acids. V lost 5 bases and J lost 1, with 8 bases in between. This CDR3 reads CASSSPRNTEAFF. In DNA form, the CDR3 reads TGTGCCAGTAGTTCCCCCAGGAACACTGAAGCTTTCTTT. Full variable domain (missing parts from reference TRBV19 and TRBJ1-1): DGGITQSPKYLFRKEGQNVTLSCEQNLNHDAMYWYRQDPGQGLRLIYYSQIVNDFQKGDIAEGYSVSREKKESFPLTVTSAQKNPTAFYLCASSSPRNTEAFFGQGTRLTVV.

The rearrangement links TRBV7-9 to TRBJ2-7, with D perhaps matching TRBD2 (6 bases). Germline-derived CDR1 and CDR2 are SEHNR and FQNEAQ (reference sequence). There are 14 residues in the CDR3. V was cut by 3 bases and J by 2 bases, with 11 bases left in between. The DNA for the CDR3 is TGTGCCAGCAGCTTCGGGACTCATACCTACGAGCAGTACTTC. Its translation is CASSFGTHTYEQYF. The variable domain in full, completed from reference TRBV7-9 and TRBJ2-7, reads DTGVSQNPRHKITKRGQNVTFRCDPISEHNRLYWYRQTLGQGPEFLTYFQNEAQLEKSRLLSDRFSAERPKGSFSTLEIQRTEQGDSAMYLCASSFGTHTYEQYFGPGTRLTVT.

This clonotype was picked up many times. The rearrangement joins TRBV12-3 or TRBV12-4 to TRBJ2-1; D not resolved. Trimming left V 2 bases short and J 1 base short, with 12 bases between. The CDR3 covers 16 residues. The CDR3 here is CASSLLFGGSYNEQFF. CDR3 in DNA: TGTGCCAGCAGTTTATTATTCGGCGGTTCCTACAATGAGCAGTTCTTC.

This clonotype has more than one count but fewer than ten. This sequence may be a read error, since a much larger clone differs from it by one base. The chain employs TRBV6-1 and TRBJ1-5; D not resolved. V lost 2 bases, J lost 1 base, and 15 bases lay in between. There are 17 residues in the CDR3. Germline lookup yields CDR1 MNHNS and CDR2 SASEGT. The chain's CDR3 is CASSERFLTGSNQPQHF. The DNA for the CDR3 is TGTGCCAGCAGTGAACGCTTTCTGACGGGAAGCAATCAGCCCCAGCATTTT.

This clonotype showed up just a few times. The chain recombines TRBV12-3 or TRBV12-4 with TRBJ2-2; D gene uncertain. The CDR3 extends over 13 amino acids. Between the trimmed V and J ends, which lost 6 bases and 8 bases, there was a span of 13 bases. CDR3 sequence (DNA): TGTGCCAGCAGCCCCCCCCGGGTGGGGGAGCTGTTTTTT. Encoded protein: CASSPPRVGELFF.

This sequence joins TRBV20-1 and TRBJ2-1; 14 nucleotides match TRBD2. The germline gives CDR1 DFQATT, CDR2 SNEGSKA (reference sequence). There are 19 residues in the CDR3. V shed 1 base, J shed 8 bases, and the junction held 16 bases outside the gene matches. CDR3 coding DNA: TGCAGTGCTAGAGGGGGGGGGACCCCCGGGACTAGCGGGAGATATGAGCAGTTCTTC. Residues: CSARGGGTPGTSGRYEQFF.

V gene TRBV13 combines with J gene TRBJ2-1, with D hard to call. Trimming took 8 bases from V and 2 from J, leaving 16 bases between them. CDR3 size: 15 residues. Germline CDR1 is PRHDT and CDR2 is FYEKMQ (reference sequence). CDR3 nucleotides: TGTGCCAGCTCCCGGGCACCAAAAGCCTACAATGAGCAGTTCTTC. Protein sequence: CASSRAPKAYNEQFF. The entire variable domain, with the rest obtained from reference TRBV13 and TRBJ2-1, is as follows: AAGVIQSPRHLIKEKRETATLKCYPIPRHDTVYWYQQGPGQDPQFLISFYEKMQSDKGSIPDRFSAQQFSDYHSELNMSSLELGDSALYFCASSRAPKAYNEQFFGPGTRLTVL.

This clonotype was observed a few times. The chain carries TRBV6-1 and TRBJ1-4; maybe TRBD1 (5 bases). This CDR3 is 11 amino acids long. V gave up 10 bases and J gave up 8 bases, with 11 bases separating them. CDR1 and CDR2 (germline): MNHNS, SASEGT. The CDR3 DNA sequence: TGTGCCACCAGGGCAGACGAAAAACTGTTTTTT. Amino acids: CATRADEKLFF.

V usage is TRBV3-1 and J usage is TRBJ2-3; D is uncertain. V was pared by 4 bases and J by 0 bases, with 20 bases between. Germline assignment: CDR1 LGHDT and CDR2 YNNKEL (reference sequence). The CDR3 length is 18 residues. Here the CDR3 reads CASSPTRWGGRSTDTQYF. The CDR3 coding sequence is TGTGCCAGCAGCCCCACTCGTTGGGGTGGGCGTAGCACAGATACGCAGTATTTT.

V is TRBV18 and J is TRBJ1-1, with TRBD1 as a possible D gene (6 bases). Trimming cost V 6 bases and J 5 bases, with 16 bases left between them. Germline V gene lookup returns CDR1 KGHSH and CDR2 LQKENI. The CDR3 totals 14 residues. The chain's CDR3 is CASSAGGQGTEAFF. The DNA of the CDR3 is TGTGCCAGCTCGGCCGGGGGGCAAGGGACTGAAGCTTTCTTT.

This clonotype has a count of ten or more. This sequence joins TRBV2 and TRBJ2-1; weak D call: TRBD1 (5 bases). There are 14 residues in the CDR3. Germline-derived CDR1 and CDR2 are SNHLY and FYNNEI. V lost 5 bases and J lost 6, with 14 bases in between. The CDR3 DNA follows: TGTGCCAGCAGTATGAGACAGAACCTCAATGAGCAGTTCTTC. Its protein is CASSMRQNLNEQFF.

CDR3 bases: TGTGCCAGCAGCGCGGGACAGGGGGTTGGAAACACCATATATTTT. Residues: CASSAGQGVGNTIYF. The rearrangement uses TRBV7-8 and TRBJ1-3; 11 bases are a match to TRBD1. CDR1 is SGHVS and CDR2 is FQNEAQ in the germline V gene. The CDR3 has 15 amino acids. With V trimmed by 5 bases and J by 3 bases, 3 bases remained unmatched.

V and J are TRBV6-2 or TRBV6-3 and TRBJ1-6, with D possibly being TRBD1 (5 bases). V lost 0 bases, J lost 6 bases, and 21 bases lay in between. Germline CDR1 is MNHEY and CDR2 is SVGEGT. This CDR3 region has 19 residues. CDR3 sequence: CASSYSSLIKGAGNSPLHF. The CDR3 coding sequence is TGTGCCAGCAGTTACTCGAGCCTAATAAAAGGGGCGGGTAATTCACCCCTCCACTTT.

The genes are TRBV6-5 and TRBJ2-2; 7 bases map to TRBD1. Germline V gene data show CDR1 as MNHEY and CDR2 as SVGAGI. The CDR3 is 15 amino acids. J gave up 5 bases and V 1 base, and 4 bases lay outside the gene matches. CDR3 DNA: TGTGCCAGCAGTTACTTCACAGGGGTTACCGGGGAGCTGTTTTTT. It specifies CASSYFTGVTGELFF.

This clonotype was seen repeatedly, ten times or more. V usage is TRBV6-6 and J usage is TRBJ2-1, with 7 bases matching TRBD2. Germline V gives CDR1 MNHNY, CDR2 SVGAGI (reference sequence). With V trimmed by 0 bases and J by 1 base, 3 bases remained unmatched. The CDR3 spans 16 residues. The CDR3, as DNA: TGTGCCAGCAGTTACTCGGGCGGGAGTTCCTACAATGAGCAGTTCTTC. Translating it yields CASSYSGGSSYNEQFF.

This clonotype was seen repeatedly, ten times or more. This rearrangement joins TRBV10-3 to TRBJ2-7; D unresolved. Germline values: CDR1 ENHRY, CDR2 SYGVKD. The V gene lost 6 bases and the J gene lost 6 bases, with 15 bases spanning the gap. The CDR3 totals 13 residues. CDR3 coding DNA: TGTGCCATCAGAAACCAGACGGGCGGCGAGCAGTACTTC. Residues: CAIRNQTGGEQYF.

At least ten counts were recorded for this clonotype. The chain couples TRBV2 to TRBJ2-7; TRBD1 aligns across 7 bases. This CDR3 comprises 16 residues. Trimming took 0 bases from V and 3 from J; bases not matched to a gene: 8. From germline, CDR1 is SNHLY and CDR2 FYNNEI. For the CDR3, the DNA is TGTGCCAGCAGTGAAGCGCTTCGTGACAGGGACTACGAGCAGTACTTC. Amino acids: CASSEALRDRDYEQYF.

This clonotype was counted at least ten times. The chain uses TRBV2 and TRBJ2-1; 10 nucleotides line up with TRBD2. Germline CDR1 reads SNHLY; CDR2 reads FYNNEI. Trimming cost V 1 base and J 6 bases; bases outside gene matches: 3. The CDR3 is 15 residues long. As DNA, the CDR3 is TGTGCCAGCAGTGAAGGACTAGCGGGCCTCAATGAGCAGTTCTTC. It translates to CASSEGLAGLNEQFF.

This clonotype appeared a few times. The chain uses TRBV6-1 and TRBJ2-7; D not certain. The V gene's germline CDR1 is MNHNS and CDR2 SASEGT. The CDR3 covers 15 residues. V gave up 5 bases and J gave up 1 base, with 15 bases separating them. CDR3 loop: CASSKTAAGSYEQYF. DNA of the CDR3: TGTGCCAGCAGTAAGACGGCCGCCGGATCCTACGAGCAGTACTTC.

This clonotype was found many times. The V call is TRBV2, the J call TRBJ2-7, with TRBD1 matching over 7 bases. J gave up 5 bases and V 7 bases, and 17 bases lay outside the gene matches. The CDR3 extends over 16 amino acids. The germline V gene encodes CDR1 SNHLY and CDR2 FYNNEI. For the CDR3, the DNA is TGTGCCAGCAATGACAACTCGGGACAGTTCTATGACGAGCAGTACTTC. It yields the protein CASNDNSGQFYDEQYF.

In this sample, this clonotype turned up a few times. This sequence joins TRBV24-1 and TRBJ2-2; no firm D call. The CDR3 totals 15 residues. Trimming cost V 3 bases and J 10 bases, with 17 bases left between them. Germline values: CDR1 KGHDR, CDR2 SFDVKD. In DNA, the CDR3 is TGTGCCACCAGTGATAGTGCCGCCGGACGAGAGGAGCTGTTTTTT. The encoded protein is CATSDSAAGREELFF.

This clonotype was picked up a small number of times. This rearrangement joins TRBV10-1 to TRBJ2-1; 8 nucleotides line up with TRBD2. Germline trimming cut 3 bases from V and 5 bases from J; bases unmatched to any gene: 9. Looked up from germline, CDR1 is WNHNN and CDR2 is SYGVQD (reference sequence). This CDR3 spans 16 amino acids. CDR3 DNA sequence: TGCGCCAGCAGTGATCAAGCGGGAGTGTCAAACAATGAGCAGTTCTTC. Its protein product is CASSDQAGVSNNEQFF.